This entry lists 18 T cell receptor beta chains sequenced from one sample in a study of blood T cell repertoires in COVID-19. Assay: immunoSEQ multiplex PCR; the TCRdb copy retains only in-frame clones and omits some. The data contain 200,000 to 250,000 clones, approximately 80% of them singletons. Sequenced sample: peripheral blood. The receptors here all came from a man aged 30 to 45 with active or convalescent COVID-19.

This chain uses TRBV28 with TRBJ1-1, with no clear D. V lost 6 bases and J lost 3, with 8 bases in between. The germline V gene has CDR1 MDHEN and CDR2 SYDVKM. The CDR3 contains 12 residues. CDR3 coding DNA: TGTGCCAGCAGAGCGACGGACACTGAAGCTTTCTTT. This sequence encodes CASRATDTEAFF.

The sample holds one count of this clone. The chain is built from TRBV5-4 and TRBJ2-7; 8 bases agree with TRBD2. From germline, CDR1 is SGHNT and CDR2 YYREEE (reference sequence). V shed 4 bases and J 0 bases; nucleotides not matched to a gene: 6. This CDR3 comprises 15 residues. The CDR3 protein is CASSVSGGLSYEQYF. The CDR3 DNA reads as TGTGCCAGCAGCGTGAGCGGGGGCCTCTCCTACGAGCAGTACTTC.

This clone appeared a single time. This chain links TRBV7-6 with TRBJ1-3, with D tentatively TRBD1 (6 bases). Germline V gene lookup returns CDR1 SGHVS and CDR2 FNYEAQ. The CDR3 is made up of 15 amino acids. V was trimmed by 5 bases and J by 0 bases, leaving 11 bases between them. The CDR3 protein is CASSNRESSGNTIYF. Written as DNA, the CDR3 is TGTGCCAGCAGCAACAGGGAAAGCTCTGGAAACACCATATATTTT.

The chain employs TRBV2 and TRBJ1-3; 7 nucleotides line up with TRBD1. The CDR3 runs to 14 residues. Looked up from germline, CDR1 is SNHLY and CDR2 is FYNNEI. V gave up 6 bases and J gave up 0 bases; unmatched junction bases: 2. The CDR3 loop reads CASRGQVSGNTIYF. The CDR3 region has the DNA TGTGCCAGCAGAGGACAGGTCTCTGGAAACACCATATATTTT.

In this sample, this clone turned up once. The chain has TRBV11-3 and TRBJ2-7; D is unclear. The CDR3 loop spans 14 amino acids. Germline-derived CDR1 and CDR2 are SGHNT and YENEEA. Trimming stripped 1 base from V and 1 base from J, with 8 bases between. CDR3 in amino acids: CASSLGSGSYEQYF. CDR3 bases: TGTGCCAGCAGCTTAGGATCAGGATCCTACGAGCAGTACTTC.

V is TRBV18 and J is TRBJ1-3; 8 positions match TRBD1. CDR1 KGHSH and CDR2 LQKENI come from the germline V gene. Losses at the gene ends were 3 bases for V and 0 bases for J; bases not matched to a gene: 4. CDR3 size: 16 residues. DNA of the CDR3: TGTGCCAGCTCACCTTCGACAGGGGACTCTGGAAACACCATATATTTT. The encoded protein is CASSPSTGDSGNTIYF.

The CDR3 sequence is CASGQTNQPQHF. The CDR3, as DNA: TGTGCCAGCGGGCAGACAAACCAGCCCCAGCATTTT. The gene calls are TRBV6-5 and TRBJ1-5; D is unclear. The CDR3 has 12 amino acids. CDR1 is MNHEY, CDR2 SVGAGI, per germline. The V gene lost 8 bases and the J gene lost 7 bases, with 12 bases spanning the gap.

The chain joins TRBV13 to TRBJ1-5, with D possibly being TRBD1 (5 bases). The germline V gene encodes CDR1 PRHDT and CDR2 FYEKMQ (reference sequence). Deletions cut 3 bases from V and 5 bases from J, with 11 bases between. This CDR3 spans 14 amino acids. CDR3 coding DNA: TGTGCCAGCAGCTTGGGGCCTCACGATCAGCCCCAGCATTTT. As protein: CASSLGPHDQPQHF.

The V call is TRBV6-2 or TRBV6-3, the J call TRBJ1-1; 8 nucleotides align to TRBD1. This CDR3 comprises 14 residues. CDR1 and CDR2 (germline): MNHEY, SVGEGT. V trimming: 6 bases; J trimming: 7 bases; junction bases outside the gene matches: 10. The CDR3 is CASSARTGIGEAFF. CDR3 bases: TGTGCCAGCAGCGCCCGGACAGGGATCGGTGAAGCTTTCTTT.

V and J are TRBV11-2 and TRBJ2-3, with TRBD2 as a possible D gene (5 bases). Germline values: CDR1 SGHAT, CDR2 FQNNGV. The V end lost 1 base, the J end lost 1 base, and 6 bases lay between the germline ends. The CDR3 covers 14 residues. This CDR3 is CASSLGRGTDTQYF. In DNA form, the CDR3 reads TGTGCCAGCAGCTTAGGGCGGGGCACAGATACGCAGTATTTT.

This clone was observed a few times. The chain recombines TRBV19 with TRBJ1-4; possible D gene TRBD1, 6 bases. Trimming took 3 bases from V and 4 from J, leaving 12 bases between them. There are 15 residues in the CDR3. Germline V gene sequence: CDR1 LNHDA, CDR2 SQIVND (reference sequence). The CDR3 is CASSIGGQSNEKLFF. CDR3 sequence (DNA): TGTGCCAGTAGTATCGGCGGACAGAGTAATGAAAAACTGTTTTTT.

V is TRBV4-3 and J is TRBJ1-5, with TRBD1 identical over 7 bases. Germline CDR1 is LGHNA and CDR2 is YSLEER. V was clipped by 4 bases and J by 5 bases; unmatched bases: 5. The CDR3 has 14 amino acids. In DNA form, the CDR3 reads TGCGCCAGCAGCCCCGGACAGGAATATCAGCCCCAGCATTTT. Its protein product is CASSPGQEYQPQHF.

V and J are TRBV3-1 (or the pseudogene TRBV3-2) and TRBJ2-3; D perhaps matches TRBD2 (5 bases). V was clipped by 0 bases and J by 4 bases, with 8 bases between them. Germline CDR1 is LGHDT and CDR2 is YNNKEL (reference sequence). The CDR3 is made up of 14 amino acids. The CDR3 spells CASSQDWRADTQYF. For the CDR3, the DNA is TGTGCCAGCAGCCAAGATTGGCGGGCAGATACGCAGTATTTT.

This sequence joins TRBV5-1 and TRBJ2-5; D is perhaps TRBD2 (6 bases). V dropped 6 bases and J dropped 1 base, with 10 bases sitting between them. The CDR3 extends over 13 amino acids. The V gene's germline CDR1 is SGHRS and CDR2 YFSETQ. CDR3 region: CASNPGLQETQYF. Here the CDR3 DNA reads TGCGCCAGCAATCCGGGACTCCAAGAGACCCAGTACTTC. The whole variable domain, remainder taken from reference TRBV5-1 and TRBJ2-5, is KAGVTQTPRYLIKTRGQQVTLSCSPISGHRSVSWYQQTPGQGLQFLFEYFSETQRNKGNFPGRFSGRQFSNSRSEMNVSTLELGDSALYLCASNPGLQETQYFGPGTRLLVL.

The J gene is TRBJ2-7, the V gene TRBV4-1; TRBD1 matches at 10 bases. V dropped 3 bases and J dropped 0; count of bases not matched to a gene: 5. The CDR3 covers 16 residues. Germline lookup yields CDR1 MGHRA and CDR2 YSYEKL. In nucleotides, the CDR3 is TGCGCCAGCAGCCAGAGGGGACAGGGGATCTCCTACGAGCAGTACTTC. This gives the protein CASSQRGQGISYEQYF.

V usage is TRBV30 and J usage is TRBJ2-3; maybe TRBD2 (5 bases). Trimming stripped 0 bases from V and 6 bases from J, with 19 bases between. CDR3 length: 16 amino acids. CDR1 and CDR2 (germline): GTSNPN, SVGIG (reference sequence). In DNA, the CDR3 is TGTGCCTGGAGTGTCTTTTTTGGCCTAGCAAGTGATACGCAGTATTTT. It encodes CAWSVFFGLASDTQYF.

The rearrangement joins TRBV3-1 (or the pseudogene TRBV3-2) to TRBJ2-1; 9 positions match TRBD2. Germline lookup yields CDR1 LGHDT and CDR2 YNNKEL (reference sequence). The CDR3 extends over 16 amino acids. Trimming took 6 bases from V and 6 from J; bases not matched to a gene: 12. CDR3 in DNA: TGTGCCAGCAGTCTACAAACTAGCGGGCTAACCAATGAGCAGTTCTTC. It codes for CASSLQTSGLTNEQFF.

The rearrangement uses TRBV3-1 (or the pseudogene TRBV3-2) and TRBJ2-2, with TRBD2 matching 9 bases. V was pared by 3 bases and J by 6 bases, with 11 bases of the junction left unmatched. The germline CDR1 and CDR2 sequences are LGHDT and YNNKEL (reference sequence). The CDR3 has 17 amino acids. The CDR3 bases are TGTGCCAGCAGCCACCGAGCGGGAGGTTCAACACCCGGGGAGCTGTTTTTT. As protein: CASSHRAGGSTPGELFF.